The T cell receptor (beta chain) under discussion was sequenced for a study of cytomegalovirus exposure and HLA in healthy donors. General study points: Among the CMV-associated chains, three were confirmed in vitro as specific for CMV antigens.

A remark on this clone: The antigen remains undetermined.

This PCR relied on a set of 60 Vbeta primers and 13 Jbeta primers. Clones were sequenced by immunoSEQ multiplex PCR, and TCRdb holds only the in-frame ones, with some missing. The data show some 76,000 clones, 65% to 80% seen once. The clonotype comes from a male donor in good health and CMV-seropositive. Input material: PBMCs.

The CDR3 DNA follows: TGTGCCAGTAACAGGGTAGGCGAGCAGTACTTC. Its translation is CASNRVGEQYF. The rearrangement joins TRBV2 to TRBJ2-7, with D possibly being TRBD1 (6 bases). CDR1 SNHLY and CDR2 FYNNEI come from the germline V gene. The CDR3 has 11 residues. The germline V and J ends were trimmed by 9 bases and 6 bases, with 12 bases remaining between them.